This T cell receptor (beta chain) appears in the sequencing data of a study of cytomegalovirus exposure and HLA in healthy donors. Regarding the study as a whole: Listed as cytomegalovirus-associated were roughly 180 TCR beta chains.

The junction had 13 bases not matched to a gene; V was cut back by 2 bases and J by 1 base. The CDR3 has 19 residues. Germline CDR1 and CDR2: LGHNA and YNFKEQ. The study ran its PCR with 60 Vbeta and 13 Jbeta primers. TCRdb's copy holds only in-frame clones and misses some; the assay was immunoSEQ multiplex PCR. The top ten clones hold around 4% of a sample with under 120,000 clones, about 68% of them seen once. As for this clone: Its antigen is currently unknown.

Specimen: PBMCs. The rearrangement uses TRBV4-2 and TRBJ1-1; 10 bases map to TRBD1. The receptor comes from a man aged 25 to 40 in good health and CMV-seropositive. CDR3 nucleotides: TGTGCCAGCAGCCAATACCCACCGGGACAGGGGTTCGGGAACACTGAAGCTTTCTTT. Its translation is CASSQYPPGQGFGNTEAFF.